A selection of T cell receptor beta chains follows, all from one sample in a study of persistence of HIV-infected CD4 T cells. Produced via immunoSEQ multiplex PCR; TCRdb's table is partial and in-frame only. There are around 30,000 clones in the sample; 80% to 90% occur only once, and 18% lies in the top ten. Antigens for these TCRs are unknown. The sample consisted of CD4+ T cells sorted from PBMCs after roughly 18-hour stimulation, taken from a patient who received antiretroviral therapy. These receptors were taken from an adult woman with HIV who was CMV-seropositive. Each CDR3 is given with its conserved first and last residue. D genes are given only for firm matches. Clone size, where shown, is once, few, many, or a class for clones that have expanded.

d_call	j_call	v_call	clone_size	cdr3_nt	cdr3_aa
TRBD1	TRBJ1-2	TRBV29-1	.	TGCAGCGTTGAACGGGACAGCGGCTATGGCTACACCTTC	CSVERDSGYGYTF
TRBD1	TRBJ1-4	TRBV5-1	.	TGCGCCAGCAGCTTGAACCCCGGGACAGGGAATGAAAAACTGTTTTTT	CASSLNPGTGNEKLFF
TRBD2	TRBJ2-1	TRBV18	few	TGTGCCAGCTCACGGGGACTAGCGGGAGACGATGAGCAGTTCTTC	CASSRGLAGDDEQFF
.	TRBJ1-3	TRBV4-1	.	TGCGCCAGCAGCCAAGCGGGGGGCCGAATAAACACCATATATTTT	CASSQAGGRINTIYF
.	TRBJ1-2	TRBV19	.	TGTGCCAGTAGTATAGTAGGTTCCGGCTACACCTTC	CASSIVGSGYTF
TRBD1	TRBJ2-5	TRBV30	.	TGTGCCTGGAGCGCTGGGACAGTCCAAGAGACCCAGTACTTC	CAWSAGTVQETQYF
.	TRBJ2-7	TRBV7-2	once	TGTGCCAGCAGCTTAGTGGTCCTGGCGGGAAAGTCCTACGAGCAGTACTTC	CASSLVVLAGKSYEQYF
TRBD2	TRBJ2-2	TRBV4-1	.	TGCGCCAGCAGCCCCGGTCCTGGACTAGCGGGAGGGTATACCGGGGAGCTGTTTTTT	CASSPGPGLAGGYTGELFF
.	TRBJ2-2	TRBV10-3	.	TGTGCCATCAGTGAGTCGTTAACGGGGGCGAACACCGGGGAGCTGTTTTTT	CAISESLTGANTGELFF
.	TRBJ1-4	TRBV23-1	.	TGCGCCAGCAGTCGTTCCTATGAAAAACTGTTTTTT	CASSRSYEKLFF
.	TRBJ1-6	TRBV6-1	.	TGTGCCAGCAGTGAATGGCAGGTTTCCTCACCCCTCCACTTT	CASSEWQVSSPLHF
TRBD1	TRBJ1-5	TRBV2	.	TGTGCCAGCAGTCCCGACAGGGGGAATCAGCCCCAGCATTTT	CASSPDRGNQPQHF
TRBD1	TRBJ2-1	TRBV19	.	TGTGCCAGTAGTATATCGGGACAGGGGTTAGGCAATGAGCAGTTCTTC	CASSISGQGLGNEQFF
TRBD1	TRBJ2-7	TRBV5-6	once	TGTGCCAGCGGTACCGTCGGGACAGCCGACGAGCAGTACTTC	CASGTVGTADEQYF
TRBD1	TRBJ1-1	TRBV19	medium-sized	TGTGCCAGTAGTACCTTTGGACAGGGGAACACTGAAGCTTTCTTT	CASSTFGQGNTEAFF
TRBD2	TRBJ2-3	TRBV2	.	TGTGCCAGCAGTTTGGCGGGAGACCCCACAGATACGCAGTATTTT	CASSLAGDPTDTQYF
.	TRBJ2-1	TRBV2	.	TGTGCCAGCAGTGAAGCGCGGGCGGCGAACAATGAGCAGTTCTTC	CASSEARAANNEQFF
TRBD2	TRBJ2-1	TRBV11-3	.	TGTGCCAGCAGCCTAGTGGGGCTAGCGGGGGGCAATGAGCAGTTCTTC	CASSLVGLAGGNEQFF
TRBD1	TRBJ2-5	TRBV18	once	TGTGCCAGCTCACCCAGGACAGGGGGCCGAGAGACCCAGTACTTC	CASSPRTGGRETQYF
TRBD2	TRBJ2-3	TRBV10-2	.	TGCGCCAGCAGGGCCGAGGGCGGGGGGAAGACAGATACGCAGTATTTT	CASRAEGGGKTDTQYF
.	TRBJ1-4	TRBV14	.	TGTGCCAGCGGACAGAATGAAAAACTGTTTTTT	CASGQNEKLFF
.	TRBJ1-1	TRBV19	.	TGTGCCAGTAGTATGGGAGAGGACACCGCCTACACTGAAGCTTTCTTT	CASSMGEDTAYTEAFF
.	TRBJ1-1	TRBV6-5	.	TGTGCCAGCTCTCGGCCCTCGCGCGGCGGCACTGAAGCTTTCTTT	CASSRPSRGGTEAFF
.	TRBJ2-3	TRBV18	.	TGTGCCAGCTCACCACGGATTGGGGGGACAGATACGCAGTATTTT	CASSPRIGGTDTQYF
.	TRBJ1-1	TRBV14	.	TGTGCCAGCAGCCAGGCACAGGGCGAAGCTTTCTTT	CASSQAQGEAFF
TRBD2	TRBJ2-7	TRBV25-1	.	TGTGCCAGCAGTGGGGGGGGTTACGAGCAGTACTTC	CASSGGGYEQYF
.	TRBJ2-2	TRBV4-1	.	TGCGCCAGCAGCCCTAACACCGGGGAGCTGTTTTTT	CASSPNTGELFF
.	TRBJ1-2	TRBV6-1	.	TGTGCCAGCAGTGAAGGTCGGGGTCGGGATGGCTACACCTTC	CASSEGRGRDGYTF
.	TRBJ2-1	TRBV19	.	TGTGCCAGTAGTATCTATAATGAGCAGTTCTTC	CASSIYNEQFF
TRBD1	TRBJ2-3	TRBV5-1	.	TGCGCCAGCAGCGCAACCGGGACAGGGGCAGGAGATACGCAGTATTTT	CASSATGTGAGDTQYF